This passage covers 16 T cell receptor beta chains from one sample sequenced in a study of cytomegalovirus exposure and HLA in healthy donors. 60 Vbeta and 13 Jbeta primers were used in PCR. Assay used: immunoSEQ multiplex PCR; TCRdb lists only in-frame clones, some missing. The table counts about 77,000 clones; about 13% lies in the top ten. Specimen: PBMCs. These receptors all come from a man in his fifties in good health and CMV-seropositive.

V usage is TRBV19 and J usage is TRBJ1-5, with a tentative D call TRBD1 (5 bases). V lost 10 bases and J 11 bases, leaving 15 bases between the germline ends. The CDR3 has 11 residues. Germline V CDR1 and CDR2: LNHDA, SQIVND (reference sequence). CDR3 DNA sequence: TGTGCCACCAGTGGGGCTGGGGCCCAGCATTTT. It translates to CATSGAGAQHF.

This chain uses TRBV9 with TRBJ2-7, with 9 bases aligning to TRBD2. The trim removed 0 bases at V and 3 bases at J, leaving 16 bases unmatched. The germline gives CDR1 SGDLS, CDR2 YYNGEE. CDR3 size: 19 residues. CDR3: CASSVGSPNSGGSFYEQYV. The CDR3 bases are TGTGCCAGCAGCGTAGGATCCCCAAATAGCGGGGGTAGCTTCTACGAGCAGTACGTC.

The chain links TRBV9 to TRBJ2-3; D is undetermined. CDR1 and CDR2 (germline): SGDLS, YYNGEE. V was trimmed by 0 bases and J by 6 bases, leaving 11 bases between them. The CDR3 length is 14 residues. The CDR3 coding sequence is TGTGCCAGCAGCGTAGGACCCCCCGGGGATACGCAGTATTTT. Its protein product is CASSVGPPGDTQYF.

The gene calls are TRBV4-2 and TRBJ2-7, with D possibly matching TRBD1 (6 bases). CDR1 is LGHNA and CDR2 is YNFKEQ in the germline V gene. The V end lost 1 base, the J end lost 5 bases, and 15 bases lay between the germline ends. This CDR3 comprises 15 residues. The DNA of the CDR3 is TGTGCCAGCAGCCAAGGAGGGGGAGTAGGGGACGAGCAGTACTTC. Amino acids: CASSQGGGVGDEQYF.

CDR3 nucleotide sequence: TGTGCCAGCAGCTTAGGCGTGAGCTCCTACGAGCAGTACTTC. Translation: CASSLGVSSYEQYF. The chain recombines TRBV7-2 with TRBJ2-7; D gene ambiguous. From germline, CDR1 is SGHTA and CDR2 FQGNSA. This CDR3 has 14 amino acids. V gave up 1 base and J gave up 0 bases, with 7 bases separating them.

The chain employs TRBV11-2 and TRBJ1-2; possible D gene TRBD1, 5 bases. V was trimmed by 5 bases and J by 0 bases, leaving 13 bases between them. The CDR3 loop spans 15 amino acids. Germline V lookup: CDR1 SGHAT, CDR2 FQNNGV. The CDR3 sequence: CASSPPTATNYGYTF. CDR3 sequence (DNA): TGTGCCAGCAGCCCCCCGACAGCCACTAACTATGGCTACACCTTC.

This chain links TRBV9 with TRBJ2-7, with TRBD1 matching over 7 bases. There are 15 residues in the CDR3. Losses at the gene ends were 4 bases for V and 3 bases for J; bases not matched to a gene: 10. CDR1 and CDR2 from the germline V gene are SGDLS and YYNGEE. The chain's CDR3 is CASSFRTGENYEQYF. CDR3 DNA: TGTGCCAGCAGCTTCCGGACAGGCGAAAACTACGAGCAGTACTTC.

The J gene is TRBJ1-3, the V gene TRBV27; TRBD1 is a possible D gene (5 bases). Trimming shortened V by 6 bases and J by 8 bases, and 17 bases separated the two germline ends. CDR1 is MNHEY, CDR2 SMNVEV, per germline (reference sequence). CDR3 length: 14 amino acids. The CDR3 region is CASSLRGGDYTIYF. For the CDR3, the DNA is TGTGCCAGCAGCCTCCGAGGAGGGGATTACACCATATATTTT.

The V and J genes are TRBV6-5 and TRBJ2-1; D may be TRBD1 (6 bases). The germline CDR1 and CDR2 sequences are MNHEY and SVGAGI. With 4 bases removed from V and 10 bases from J, the gap between germline ends came to 23 bases. The CDR3 sequence is 16 residues long. The CDR3 reads CASSLGEGERRREQFF. The CDR3, as DNA: TGTGCCAGCAGTTTGGGCGAGGGGGAACGACGGAGGGAGCAGTTCTTC.

CDR3 bases: TGTGCCAGCAGCATTGGACAGGCCTACGAGCAGTACGTC. Translating gives CASSIGQAYEQYV. The rearrangement links TRBV2 to TRBJ2-7; 7 bases line up with TRBD1. Germline V lookup: CDR1 SNHLY, CDR2 FYNNEI. This CDR3 region has 13 residues. V lost 6 bases to trimming and J lost 2 bases; unmatched junction nucleotides: 4.

The rearrangement uses TRBV19 and TRBJ2-5, with 8 bases that match TRBD1. V gave up 6 bases and J gave up 4 bases; unmatched junction bases: 7. There are 14 residues in the CDR3. Germline-derived CDR1 and CDR2 are LNHDA and SQIVND (reference sequence). The CDR3 spells CASRRQGAGETQYF. For the CDR3, the DNA is TGTGCCAGTAGAAGGCAGGGGGCGGGAGAGACCCAGTACTTC.

The rearrangement links TRBV9 to TRBJ2-2, with a tentative D call TRBD2 (7 bases). Germline CDR1 is SGDLS and CDR2 is YYNGEE. The CDR3 spans 17 residues. Trimming took 6 bases from V and 0 from J, leaving 18 bases between them. Here the CDR3 reads CASTRGAAESNTGELFF. The CDR3 coding sequence is TGTGCCAGCACCCGGGGGGCAGCTGAATCGAACACCGGGGAGCTGTTTTTT. Complete variable domain (other parts from reference TRBV9 and TRBJ2-2): DSGVTQTPKHLITATGQRVTLRCSPRSGDLSVYWYQQSLDQGLQFLIQYYNGEERAKGNILERFSAQQFPDLHSELNLSSLELGDSALYFCASTRGAAESNTGELFFGEGSRLTVL.

The chain uses TRBV28 and TRBJ1-1; weak D call: TRBD1 (6 bases). CDR3 length equals 13 residues. Germline-derived CDR1 and CDR2 are MDHEN and SYDVKM. Trimming removed 3 bases at V and 7 bases at J, with 12 bases between. This CDR3 is CASSFGQPYEAFF. CDR3 DNA: TGTGCCAGCAGTTTCGGACAGCCCTATGAAGCTTTCTTT.

Concerning this clone: Other nucleotide sequences in the sample specify the same CDR3. The chain is built from TRBV6-6 and TRBJ1-1; the D is unclear. V dropped 6 bases and J dropped 1 base, with 12 bases sitting between them. Per the germline V gene, CDR1 is MNHNY and CDR2 is SVGAGI (reference sequence). The CDR3 covers 14 residues. CDR3 sequence: CASSPKRGNTEAFF. The CDR3 DNA is TGTGCCAGCAGCCCCAAGAGAGGGAACACTGAAGCTTTCTTT.

The rearrangement links TRBV5-1 to TRBJ2-7; tentatively, D is TRBD1 (5 bases). CDR3 size: 12 residues. Germline CDR1 reads SGHRS; CDR2 reads YFSETQ. With 3 bases removed from V and 3 bases from J, the gap between germline ends came to 7 bases. The CDR3 DNA reads TGCGCCAGCAGCTCCGACAGCTACGAGCAGTACTTC. Translating it yields CASSSDSYEQYF.

The chain uses TRBV18 and TRBJ2-7, with 7 bases fitting TRBD2. The V and J ends lost 4 bases and 2 bases, in that order; junction bases with no gene match: 5. CDR1 KGHSH and CDR2 LQKENI come from the germline V gene. The CDR3 extends over 14 amino acids. The CDR3 DNA is TGTGCCAGCTCACGGGCTAGCGGTACCTACGAGCAGTACTTC. Protein: CASSRASGTYEQYF.